What follows describes a single TCR beta chain. What it binds is unknown. Through a sample-barcoded 5' primer and a J-beta primer mix, a second PCR was run for roughly 7 to 12 cycles. From the 5' RACE reads, TCRdb called clonotypes with MiXCR, one entry per CDR3 protein. The sample records more than 1,000,000 distinct CDR3 sequences, around 27% being singletons. This sample is part of a study of blood T cells in healthy people across ages. This CDR3 is built from 20 residues. Germline CDR1 is MGHRA and CDR2 is YSYEKL. The V segment lost 1 base and the J segment 1 base; nucleotides outside the gene matches: 12. Findings and caveats of the study: Estimated diversity across one million T cells was deemed an underestimate.

The sample was also linked to a second study, of T cells of mothers and their children. This second study notes: Biologically related mothers and children overlapped slightly more than unrelated pairs, a non-significant difference. The authors found no persistent microchimeric T cell clones.

The sequenced sample consisted of blood. This clonotype originated in a girl aged 2 to 9 in good health. This chain uses TRBV4-1 with TRBJ2-4; 11 bases are shared with TRBD1. The CDR3 spells CASSQVGTGGRRAAKNIQYF. In DNA form, the CDR3 reads TGCGCCAGCAGCCAAGTCGGGACAGGGGGACGTAGGGCGGCCAAAAACATTCAGTACTTC.